Below are 29 T cell receptor beta chains sequenced from a single sample in a study of control samples from healthy donors and cancer patients. The repertoire was sequenced with immunoSEQ multiplex PCR; TCRdb's copy has only in-frame clones and lacks some. The table shows more than 85,000 clones, with about 80% occurring only once. The sample taken for sequencing was blood. The receptors stem from a woman between 45 and 65 years old in good health.

V and J are TRBV21-1 and TRBJ2-1; the table names TRBD2, a call not compared with the DNA. TRBV21-1 is tagged as a pseudogene. The CDR3 is 16 amino acids. This CDR3 reads CASSKGTSGGSNEQFF. The CDR3 region has the DNA TGTGCCAGCAGCAAAGGGACTAGCGGGGGCTCCAATGAGCAGTTCTTC.

In the case of this clone: Other DNA sequences in this sample translate to the same CDR3. CDR3 amino acids: CSATANSPLHF. The CDR3 nucleotides read TGCAGTGCTACTGCTAATTCACCCCTCCACTTT. The chain combines TRBV20-1 with TRBJ1-6, with D uncertain. In germline, CDR1 is DFQATT, CDR2 SNEGSKA (reference sequence). This CDR3 has 11 amino acids. V lost 4 bases and J lost 6, with 4 bases in between.

CDR3 sequence: CASSPTGGGTEAFF. DNA for the CDR3: TGTGCCAGCAGCCCGACAGGGGGCGGAACTGAAGCTTTCTTT. This sequence joins TRBV6-6 and TRBJ1-1, with 10 nucleotides matching TRBD1. Trimming cost V 6 bases and J 5 bases; bases outside gene matches: 6. Germline assignment: CDR1 MNHNY and CDR2 SVGAGI (reference sequence). The CDR3 extends over 14 amino acids.

The rearrangement uses TRBV19 and TRBJ2-1, with TRBD2 identical over 13 bases. Germline-derived CDR1 and CDR2 are LNHDA and SQIVND (reference sequence). The CDR3 extends over 18 amino acids. Trimming removed 4 bases from V and 3 bases from J; junction bases left unmatched: 9. The CDR3 sequence: CASSTGLAGDPGYNEQFF. CDR3 nucleotide sequence: TGTGCCAGTAGTACTGGACTAGCGGGGGACCCGGGCTACAATGAGCAGTTCTTC.

This clone appeared a few times. V is TRBV4-3 and J is TRBJ2-3, with 8 bases matching TRBD2. Unmatched junction bases numbered 7, after V lost 0 bases and J lost 2 bases. CDR1 and CDR2 from the germline V gene are LGHNA and YSLEER. This CDR3 is 17 amino acids long. The CDR3 DNA is TGCGCCAGCAGCCAAGATAGGAGCGGGGGCACCACAGATACGCAGTATTTT. Protein product: CASSQDRSGGTTDTQYF.

In its sample, this clone was seen a few times. V gene TRBV27 combines with J gene TRBJ2-4, with 7 nucleotides matching TRBD2. In germline, CDR1 is MNHEY, CDR2 SMNVEV (reference sequence). This CDR3 has 16 residues. V shed 5 bases, J shed 5 bases, and the junction held 12 bases outside the gene matches. DNA of the CDR3: TGTGCCAGCAGTCTCATCGGGCTAGCGGACGAAAACATTCAGTACTTC. Protein product: CASSLIGLADENIQYF.

This chain connects TRBV11-2 to TRBJ2-5; no clear D gene. V was pared by 5 bases and J by 5 bases, with 6 bases between. This CDR3 is 11 amino acids long. From germline, CDR1 is SGHAT and CDR2 FQNNGV. Written as DNA, the CDR3 is TGTGCCAGCAGCCCCATGGAGACCCAGTACTTC. Amino acids: CASSPMETQYF.

The table lists this clone with a count of one. The rearrangement uses TRBV5-1 and TRBJ1-3; weak D call: TRBD1 (5 bases). The germline V and J ends were trimmed by 0 bases and 0 bases, with 7 bases remaining between them. This CDR3 is built from 15 residues. Germline assignment: CDR1 SGHRS and CDR2 YFSETQ. This CDR3 reads CASSLAGGSGNTIYF. Here the CDR3 DNA reads TGCGCCAGCAGCTTGGCGGGGGGCTCTGGAAACACCATATATTTT.

The chain employs TRBV16 and TRBJ2-1, with 7 bases lining up with TRBD1. Germline lookup yields CDR1 KGHSY and CDR2 FQNENV. The CDR3 runs to 14 residues. Germline trimming cut 2 bases from V and 4 bases from J; bases unmatched to any gene: 2. CDR3 sequence: CASSQATGYNEQFF. DNA of the CDR3: TGTGCCAGCAGCCAAGCGACAGGGTACAATGAGCAGTTCTTC.

The chain couples TRBV19 to TRBJ2-1; tentative D call: TRBD2 (6 bases). CDR3 length: 13 amino acids. Germline values: CDR1 LNHDA, CDR2 SQIVND (reference sequence). V lost 6 bases to trimming and J lost 10 bases, with 16 bases between them. In DNA, the CDR3 is TGTGCCAGTAGAGGCGGGACTTTGGGGGAGCAGTTCTTC. Translation gives CASRGGTLGEQFF.

The table lists this clone with a count of one. At one of its ends the junction is not consistent with the germline gene, which may arise from a read error. The chain employs TRBV7-9 and TRBJ1-2, with 10 bases fitting TRBD1. The germline V gene encodes CDR1 SEHNR and CDR2 FQNEAQ (reference sequence). There are 12 residues in the CDR3. This chain's CDR3 is CASSRDRGPLGF. Written as DNA, the CDR3 is TGTGCCAGCAGCCGGGACAGGGGCCCCCTCGGCTTC.

The genes are TRBV20-1 and TRBJ1-2; D remains ambiguous. V lost 4 bases and J 4 bases, leaving 13 bases between the germline ends. Germline-derived CDR1 and CDR2 are DFQATT and SNEGSKA (reference sequence). The CDR3 runs 13 residues. The CDR3 DNA is TGCAGTGCTAATGACCTGGGCGGCTATGGCTACACCTTC. The encoded protein is CSANDLGGYGYTF.

The CDR3 coding sequence is TGCGCCAGCAGCCAAGGCCAGCGGAGCTACTACGAGCAGTACTTC. It yields the protein CASSQGQRSYYEQYF. The chain is built from TRBV4-1 and TRBJ2-7, with a possible D match to TRBD2 (5 bases). The CDR3 covers 15 residues. Trimming took off 1 base at V and 3 bases at J, with 13 bases between the two ends. The V gene's germline CDR1 is MGHRA and CDR2 YSYEKL.

The chain combines TRBV19 with TRBJ1-2; the D gene is possibly TRBD1 (5 bases). Trimming left V 9 bases short and J 4 bases short, with 15 bases between. CDR3 length equals 13 residues. The germline CDR1 and CDR2 sequences are LNHDA and SQIVND (reference sequence). CDR3: CASMIDSTYGYTF. The CDR3 DNA follows: TGTGCCAGCATGATTGACAGTACCTATGGCTACACCTTC.

The chain uses TRBV5-4 and TRBJ2-7; D gene uncertain. CDR1 is SGHNT and CDR2 is YYREEE in the germline V gene (reference sequence). This CDR3 spans 13 amino acids. Trimming cost V 0 bases and J 0 bases, with 4 bases left between them. The DNA of the CDR3 is TGTGCCAGCAGCTTGGGGAGCTCCTACGAGCAGTACTTC. This encodes CASSLGSSYEQYF.

Of note for this clone: Additional DNA sequences in this sample encode the identical CDR3. The J gene is TRBJ2-2, the V gene TRBV19; D perhaps matches TRBD1 (6 bases). The CDR3 sequence is 13 residues long. The V end lost 2 bases, the J end lost 6 bases, and 7 bases lay between the germline ends. Germline CDR1 is LNHDA and CDR2 is SQIVND (reference sequence). CDR3 loop: CASSISGAGELFF. The DNA for the CDR3 is TGTGCCAGTAGTATATCAGGGGCCGGGGAGCTGTTTTTT.

The chain couples TRBV27 to TRBJ1-2, with a possible D match to TRBD1 (5 bases). Trimming removed 5 bases from V and 4 bases from J, with 17 bases in between. CDR1 and CDR2 (germline): MNHEY, SMNVEV (reference sequence). The CDR3 is 15 residues long. Written as DNA, the CDR3 is TGTGCCAGCAGTCGAGGACCGACAGAGACCTATGGCTACACCTTC. Amino acid sequence: CASSRGPTETYGYTF.

The rearrangement links TRBV12-3 or TRBV12-4 to TRBJ1-2; 8 bases are shared with TRBD1. The length of the CDR3 is 12 residues. Trimming at V came to 4 bases and at J to 10 bases, leaving 5 bases not matched to a gene. CDR3 DNA: TGTGCCAGCAGTTCCCGGACAGGGAACTACACCTTC. It specifies CASSSRTGNYTF.

This chain joins TRBV28 and TRBJ2-7; 7 positions agree with TRBD1. The ends lost 3 bases at V and 6 bases at J; junction bases unmatched: 8. The germline CDR1 and CDR2 sequences are MDHEN and SYDVKM. The CDR3 consists of 14 residues. The CDR3 nucleotides are TGTGCCAGCAGTTTTTCCCCCGGGACAGTCGAGCAGTACTTC. Protein sequence: CASSFSPGTVEQYF.

This clone was counted once. The V and J genes are TRBV6-4 and TRBJ2-1; possibly TRBD1 or TRBD2 for D (5 bases each). V was clipped by 2 bases and J by 8 bases, with 19 bases between them. Germline CDR1 and CDR2: MRHNA and SNTAGT. The length of the CDR3 is 16 residues. DNA of the CDR3: TGTGCCAGCAGTGACCGAGCGGCAGGGAGCCCCGATGAGCAGTTCTTC. Amino acids: CASSDRAAGSPDEQFF.

The chain combines TRBV9 with TRBJ2-1; D gene uncertain. Germline V CDR1 and CDR2: SGDLS, YYNGEE. Trimming cost V 0 bases and J 3 bases, with 10 bases left between them. The CDR3 is 15 residues long. CDR3 sequence (DNA): TGTGCCAGCAGCGTAGGGGTTTCCAACTACAATGAGCAGTTCTTC. Translated, it gives CASSVGVSNYNEQFF.

The chain joins TRBV2 to TRBJ2-3; no firm D call. Germline V lookup: CDR1 SNHLY, CDR2 FYNNEI. This CDR3 has 15 residues. The V end was cut by 1 base, the J end by 2 bases, with 10 bases between. The CDR3 nucleotides read TGTGCCAGCAGTGAAGGACGAGACTCCACAGATACGCAGTATTTT. Translated, it gives CASSEGRDSTDTQYF.

This rearrangement joins TRBV4-3 to TRBJ2-3; the D gene is possibly TRBD1 (7 bases). The CDR3 contains 16 residues. CDR1 and CDR2 from the germline V gene are LGHNA and YSLEER. V was cut by 2 bases and J by 3 bases, with 15 bases left in between. DNA for the CDR3: TGCGCCAGCAGCCAAAGGTCAGGGGGGAAGACAGATACGCAGTATTTT. The encoded protein is CASSQRSGGKTDTQYF.

This chain's CDR3 is CASSPWSGLAQETQYF. DNA of the CDR3: TGTGCCAGCAGCCCGTGGTCAGGGCTAGCCCAAGAGACCCAGTACTTC. This sequence joins TRBV7-2 and TRBJ2-5; D possibly uses TRBD1 or TRBD2 (5 bases each). Germline V CDR1 and CDR2: SGHTA, FQGNSA. This CDR3 has 16 amino acids. Trimming removed 5 bases at V and 1 base at J, with 17 bases between.

The V and J genes are TRBV6-5 and TRBJ2-3, with D hard to call. Germline assignment: CDR1 MNHEY and CDR2 SVGAGI. This CDR3 has 11 residues. Trimming pared 6 bases from V and 2 bases from J, leaving 3 bases between. The CDR3 DNA sequence: TGTGCCAGCAGGGACACAGATACGCAGTATTTT. Amino acid sequence: CASRDTDTQYF.

The chain is built from TRBV6-2 or TRBV6-3 and TRBJ1-5; TRBD1 aligns across 7 bases. The CDR3 runs 15 residues. CDR1 and CDR2 (germline): MNHEY, SVGEGT. Germline trimming cut 2 bases from V and 7 bases from J; bases unmatched to any gene: 8. In nucleotides, the CDR3 is TGTGCCAGCAGTTACCCGAACAGGGGATCACAGCCCCAGCATTTT. As protein: CASSYPNRGSQPQHF.

The V and J genes are TRBV21-1 and TRBJ2-7; TRBD2 is the table's D call, not checked against the DNA. TRBV21-1 counts as a pseudogene. This CDR3 comprises 11 residues. CDR3 bases: TGTGCCAGCGGGGGGTTTCACGAGCAGTACTTC. Translation: CASGGFHEQYF.

The V and J genes are TRBV5-1 and TRBJ2-3; 12 nucleotides agree with TRBD2. Germline CDR1 is SGHRS and CDR2 is YFSETQ. The V segment lost 4 bases and the J segment 5 bases; nucleotides outside the gene matches: 8. CDR3 length equals 16 residues. CDR3 nucleotides: TGCGCCAGCAGCCCCGCGCTAGCGGGGGGGGGAGATACGCAGTATTTT. Translation: CASSPALAGGGDTQYF. The whole variable domain, remainder taken from reference TRBV5-1 and TRBJ2-3, is KAGVTQTPRYLIKTRGQQVTLSCSPISGHRSVSWYQQTPGQGLQFLFEYFSETQRNKGNFPGRFSGRQFSNSRSEMNVSTLELGDSALYLCASSPALAGGGDTQYFGPGTRLTVL.

The chain is built from TRBV5-1 and TRBJ2-7, with D unclear. The germline V gene has CDR1 SGHRS and CDR2 YFSETQ. Trimming took 2 bases from V and 6 from J, leaving 9 bases between them. The CDR3 loop spans 12 amino acids. The CDR3 sequence is CASSLVFSEQYF. CDR3 sequence (DNA): TGCGCCAGCAGCTTAGTGTTTTCCGAGCAGTACTTC.